Listed here is a single T cell receptor beta chain. Its matching antigen is unknown. The data are from a study of graft-versus-host responses after intestinal transplantation. Study-wide background: Each recipient received a multivisceral, liver-intestinal, or isolated intestinal graft. After anti-thymocyte globulin induction, recipients took tacrolimus and steroids for around three years. The study's findings and limits: Recipient-marrow GvH clones were detected, some having first appeared in ileum or blood.

Clones were sequenced by immunoSEQ multiplex PCR, and TCRdb holds only the in-frame ones, with some missing. The data hold about 70,000 clones, with roughly 87% observed a single time. This sample comprised unstimulated CD8+ T cells sorted from spleen or lymph node cells, obtained before intestinal transplant. The origin of this receptor is a human donor who received an intestinal transplant.

The CDR3 loop is CASSVVGGDEKLFF. The CDR3 coding sequence is TGTGCCAGCAGCGTAGTGGGCGGGGATGAAAAACTGTTTTTT. V gene TRBV9 combines with J gene TRBJ1-4; D not certain. The CDR3 contains 14 residues. Trimming cost V 0 bases and J 6 bases, with 9 bases left between them. The germline gives CDR1 SGDLS, CDR2 YYNGEE. The full variable domain, its missing parts supplied by reference TRBV9 and TRBJ1-4, is DSGVTQTPKHLITATGQRVTLRCSPRSGDLSVYWYQQSLDQGLQFLIQYYNGEERAKGNILERFSAQQFPDLHSELNLSSLELGDSALYFCASSVVGGDEKLFFGSGTQLSVL.